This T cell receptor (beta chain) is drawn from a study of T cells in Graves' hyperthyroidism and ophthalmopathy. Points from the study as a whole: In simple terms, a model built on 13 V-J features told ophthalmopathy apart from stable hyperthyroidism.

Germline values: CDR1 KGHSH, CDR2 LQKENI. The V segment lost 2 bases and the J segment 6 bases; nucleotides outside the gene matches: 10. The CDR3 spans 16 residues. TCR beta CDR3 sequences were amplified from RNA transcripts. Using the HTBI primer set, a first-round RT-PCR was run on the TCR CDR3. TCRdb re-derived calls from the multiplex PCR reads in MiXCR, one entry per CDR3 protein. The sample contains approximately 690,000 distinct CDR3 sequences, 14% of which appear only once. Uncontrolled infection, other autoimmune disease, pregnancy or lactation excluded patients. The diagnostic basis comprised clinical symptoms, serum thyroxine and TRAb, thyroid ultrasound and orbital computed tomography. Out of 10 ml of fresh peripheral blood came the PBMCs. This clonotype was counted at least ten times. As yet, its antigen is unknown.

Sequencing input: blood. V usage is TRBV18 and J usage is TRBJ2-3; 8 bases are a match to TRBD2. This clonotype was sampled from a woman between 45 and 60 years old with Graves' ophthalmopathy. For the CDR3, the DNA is TGTGCCAGCTCACCAGGGCCGGGAGGGCCGTTCGATACGCAGTATTTT. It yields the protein CASSPGPGGPFDTQYF.